These 9 T cell receptor beta chains were all obtained from the same sample, sequenced in a study of radiotherapy plus CTLA-4 blockade in lung cancer. The table came from immunoSEQ multiplex PCR; TCRdb's copy has only in-frame clones and leaves some out. The data hold about 45,000 clones, with approximately 76% observed a single time. The sequenced sample was peripheral blood, obtained from a patient treated with radiotherapy plus ipilimumab. Receptor source: a human donor with non-small cell lung cancer who had stable disease on radiotherapy plus ipilimumab.

This sequence joins TRBV6-1 and TRBJ1-1, with 7 bases identical to TRBD1. With V trimmed by 7 bases and J by 0 bases, 5 bases remained unmatched. CDR3 length: 14 residues. Germline V gives CDR1 MNHNS, CDR2 SASEGT. The CDR3: CASTRDSMNTEAFF. For the CDR3, the DNA is TGTGCCAGCACCCGGGACAGTATGAACACTGAAGCTTTCTTT.

V and J are TRBV7-8 and TRBJ1-1; D is possibly TRBD1 (5 bases). CDR1 and CDR2 (germline): SGHVS, FQNEAQ. The CDR3 extends over 15 amino acids. V was clipped by 1 base and J by 4 bases, with 13 bases between them. The CDR3 here is CASSLGRGVGTEAFF. CDR3 coding DNA: TGTGCCAGCAGCTTAGGCCGGGGGGTGGGCACTGAAGCTTTCTTT.

The rearrangement uses TRBV5-6 and TRBJ2-5, with TRBD1 matching 7 bases. V dropped 4 bases and J dropped 2; count of bases not matched to a gene: 8. CDR3 length: 15 residues. Germline V gene data show CDR1 as SGHDT and CDR2 as YYEEEE. CDR3 region: CASSRNLGQQETQYF. CDR3 nucleotide sequence: TGTGCCAGCAGCAGAAACCTGGGACAGCAAGAGACCCAGTACTTC.

This chain links TRBV14 with TRBJ1-3; D gene unclear. With 0 bases removed from V and 0 bases from J, the gap between germline ends came to 9 bases. The CDR3 has 16 residues. Germline V gene sequence: CDR1 SGHDN, CDR2 FVKESK. The CDR3 region has the DNA TGTGCCAGCAGCCAAGAGAGGCCCTACTCTGGAAACACCATATATTTT. Encoded protein: CASSQERPYSGNTIYF.

As for this clone: In the same sample, other DNA sequences code for this CDR3. The J gene is TRBJ1-1, the V gene TRBV7-2; D might be TRBD1 (6 bases). V was trimmed by 1 base and J by 2 bases, leaving 11 bases between them. This CDR3 is built from 15 residues. The V gene's germline CDR1 is SGHTA and CDR2 FQGNSA. CDR3 loop: CASSLVGTPNTEAFF. CDR3 DNA sequence: TGTGCCAGCAGCTTAGTCGGGACACCAAACACTGAAGCTTTCTTT.

The genes are TRBV28 and TRBJ2-7; TRBD1 matches 7 bases. Germline CDR1 MDHEN, CDR2 SYDVKM. CDR3 size: 13 residues. With 5 bases clipped from V and 2 bases from J, the junction kept 3 bases outside the gene matches. CDR3 nucleotides: TGTGCCAGCAGTCAAGACAGGGCCTACGAGCAGTACGTC. It translates to CASSQDRAYEQYV.

The chain couples TRBV5-1 to TRBJ1-1, with D possibly TRBD1 on 6 matching bases. CDR3 length: 16 amino acids. Germline CDR1 and CDR2: SGHRS and YFSETQ. Deletions cut 2 bases from V and 1 base from J, with 15 bases between. DNA of the CDR3: TGCGCCAGCAGCTTTACAGGGCGGTTAGGGAACACTGAAGCTTTCTTT. As protein: CASSFTGRLGNTEAFF. The variable domain in full, completed from reference TRBV5-1 and TRBJ1-1, reads KAGVTQTPRYLIKTRGQQVTLSCSPISGHRSVSWYQQTPGQGLQFLFEYFSETQRNKGNFPGRFSGRQFSNSRSEMNVSTLELGDSALYLCASSFTGRLGNTEAFFGQGTRLTVV.

The chain is built from TRBV28 and TRBJ2-7; D may be TRBD1 (5 bases). This CDR3 is built from 14 residues. Looked up from germline, CDR1 is MDHEN and CDR2 is SYDVKM. V lost 5 bases and J lost 4, with 15 bases in between. The CDR3 bases are TGTGCCAGCAGTCCCCCCCGCAGGGTATACGAGCAGTACGTC. Protein product: CASSPPRRVYEQYV.

This chain links TRBV28 with TRBJ2-1, with D maybe TRBD2 (7 bases). V was trimmed by 7 bases and J by 9 bases, leaving 22 bases between them. The CDR3 is made up of 15 amino acids. Germline loops: CDR1 MDHEN, CDR2 SYDVKM. The CDR3 region has the DNA TGTGCCAGCACTTCGCCTAGTGGGGGGGCAATTGAGCAGTTCTTC. Translation: CASTSPSGGAIEQFF.